The entry below describes one TCR beta chain. The record originates from a study of control samples from healthy donors and cancer patients. Method: immunoSEQ multiplex PCR; TCRdb's copy keeps in-frame clones and lacks some. The data show roughly 130,000 clones, with over 75% seen just once and almost 2.5% held by the top ten. Germline CDR1 MDHEN, CDR2 SYDVKM. The junction had 9 bases not matched to a gene; V was cut back by 2 bases and J by 2 bases. CDR3 size: 17 residues. The TCR originated in a man aged 18 to 30 in good health. The chain combines TRBV28 with TRBJ2-3, with 8 nucleotides matching TRBD2. Sequencing input: blood. The CDR3 DNA reads as TGTGCCAGCAGTTTACAAAGTCGGGGGGGCTACACAGATACGCAGTATTTT. This translates into CASSLQSRGGYTDTQYF. The full variable domain, rest sourced from reference TRBV28 and TRBJ2-3, is DVKVTQSSRYLVKRTGEKVFLECVQDMDHENMFWYRQDPGLGLRLIYFSYDVKMKEKGDIPEGYSVSREKKERFSLILESASTNQTSMYLCASSLQSRGGYTDTQYFGPGTRLTVL.